This TCR beta chain was identified in a study of T cell repertoires in cytomegalovirus infection. Background on the study: Selection of CMV epitopes for the study included recently identified HLA-C-restricted and well-studied HLA-B-restricted ones. A matching HLA type, together with CMV infection, was signaled by public TCR beta signatures. Overall study findings and caveats: Ex vivo, HLA-C-restricted CMV-specific TCR beta clonotypes prevailed over the rest of the response. Identification of carriers of CMV plus the relevant HLA was achieved through cumulative public TCR beta family frequency.

Each CDR3 protein gets one entry after TCRdb re-called the reads with MiXCR. Here the sample spans about 830,000 distinct CDR3 sequences, 30% to 35% being singletons. This clonotype was seen only a few times. Its antigen is still unknown. Material: cultured CD8+ T cells from PBMCs, obtained from culture after CMV antigen stimulation. The sequence was collected from a human donor in good health (CMV status not recorded). Some clones in this sample may be carry-over from other donors' samples.

The CDR3: CASSPPDRENEQFF. The CDR3 DNA follows: TGTGCCAGCAGCCCCCCGGACAGGGAGAATGAGCAGTTCTTC. The rearrangement uses TRBV7-9 and TRBJ2-1, with 8 bases lining up with TRBD1. The CDR3 totals 14 residues. The junction had 7 bases not matched to a gene; V was cut back by 5 bases and J by 7 bases. Germline V gene data show CDR1 as SEHNR and CDR2 as FQNEAQ (reference sequence). Filled out from reference TRBV7-9 and TRBJ2-1, the complete variable domain reads DTGVSQNPRHKITKRGQNVTFRCDPISEHNRLYWYRQTLGQGPEFLTYFQNEAQLEKSRLLSDRFSAERPKGSFSTLEIQRTEQGDSAMYLCASSPPDRENEQFFGPGTRLTVL.